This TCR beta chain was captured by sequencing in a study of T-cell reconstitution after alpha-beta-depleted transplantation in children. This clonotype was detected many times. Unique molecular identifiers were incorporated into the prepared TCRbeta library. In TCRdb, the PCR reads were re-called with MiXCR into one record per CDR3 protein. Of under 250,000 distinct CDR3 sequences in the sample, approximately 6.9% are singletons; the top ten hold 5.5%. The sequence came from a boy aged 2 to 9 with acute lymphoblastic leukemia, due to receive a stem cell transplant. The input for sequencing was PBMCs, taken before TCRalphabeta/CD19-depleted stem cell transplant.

This CDR3 reads CATSRDNTGELFF. DNA for the CDR3: TGTGCCACCTCGCGTGACAACACCGGGGAGCTGTTTTTT. The chain uses TRBV7-3 and TRBJ2-2, with unresolved D. The CDR3 sequence is 13 residues long. Germline V gene data show CDR1 as SGHTA and CDR2 as FQGTGA. V lost 10 bases and J lost 2, with 11 bases in between.